These 29 T cell receptor beta chains originate from one sample sequenced in a study of shared clonotypes between healthy human individuals. Terminally differentiated effector memory CD45RA+ cells were excluded from the naive CD8 cells, which were CD45RO-negative and positively selected for CCR7. Generated by immunoSEQ multiplex PCR, the TCRdb table keeps only in-frame clones and is missing some. The repertoire includes about 2 million clones, about 95% of them detected once, and more than 0.9% sits in the top ten. The sample taken for sequencing was naive CD8+ T cells sorted from blood. The receptors originated from a man aged 18 to 30 in good health.

The chain combines TRBV27 with TRBJ2-1; TRBD2 matches at 9 bases. Germline CDR1 is MNHEY and CDR2 is SMNVEV (reference sequence). Losses at the gene ends were 6 bases for V and 6 bases for J; bases not matched to a gene: 15. CDR3 length: 17 residues. The CDR3 spells CASSRGPGAGGINEQFF. CDR3 nucleotide sequence: TGTGCCAGCAGCCGCGGTCCGGGGGCGGGAGGGATCAATGAGCAGTTCTTC.

V and J are TRBV18 and TRBJ2-2, with TRBD2 as a possible D gene (6 bases). V shed 3 bases and J shed 4 bases, with 15 bases lying between them. Germline lookup yields CDR1 KGHSH and CDR2 LQKENI. The CDR3 runs 16 residues. CDR3 loop: CASSPLETRGTGELFF. CDR3 bases: TGTGCCAGCTCACCGCTTGAGACTAGGGGCACCGGGGAGCTGTTTTTT.

This chain uses TRBV27 with TRBJ2-1; 14 nucleotides match TRBD2. Germline V gene sequence: CDR1 MNHEY, CDR2 SMNVEV (reference sequence). The length of the CDR3 is 16 residues. The V and J ends lost 3 bases and 10 bases, in that order; junction bases with no gene match: 8. CDR3 protein: CASSFSPGLAGEEQFF. DNA for the CDR3: TGTGCCAGCAGTTTCTCCCCGGGACTAGCGGGGGAAGAGCAGTTCTTC.

The chain joins TRBV7-9 to TRBJ2-5; 8 bases line up with TRBD1. The CDR3 totals 16 residues. CDR1 and CDR2 from the germline V gene are SEHNR and FQNEAQ (reference sequence). The trim removed 5 bases at V and 4 bases at J, leaving 12 bases unmatched. In DNA, the CDR3 is TGTGCCAGCAGCCATACTGACAGGGGAATGGGAGAGACCCAGTACTTC. Amino acid sequence: CASSHTDRGMGETQYF.

The chain is built from TRBV7-2 and TRBJ2-7, with TRBD1 matching over 8 bases. CDR3 length equals 16 residues. Germline V gives CDR1 SGHTA, CDR2 FQGNSA. The V and J ends lost 0 bases and 2 bases, in that order; junction bases with no gene match: 6. CDR3: CASSLAGTGFAYEQYF. As DNA, the CDR3 is TGTGCCAGCAGCTTAGCTGGGACAGGATTTGCCTACGAGCAGTACTTC.

The V call is TRBV19, the J call TRBJ1-5; D is possibly TRBD1 (5 bases). The germline V and J ends were trimmed by 6 bases and 0 bases, with 15 bases remaining between them. The V gene's germline CDR1 is LNHDA and CDR2 SQIVND (reference sequence). The CDR3 has 16 amino acids. The CDR3, as DNA: TGTGCCAGTAGCCCCGGGGGTACTCATAGCAATCAGCCCCAGCATTTT. It translates to CASSPGGTHSNQPQHF.

This clone was observed once. The same CDR3 arises from other DNA sequences in this sample as well. V usage is TRBV11-2 and J usage is TRBJ2-7; D may match TRBD1 or TRBD2 (5 bases each). Trimming removed 5 bases at V and 3 bases at J, with 11 bases between. This CDR3 is 13 amino acids long. Germline assignment: CDR1 SGHAT and CDR2 FQNNGV. CDR3: CASSPGTDYEQYF. Written as DNA, the CDR3 is TGTGCCAGCAGCCCGGGGACCGACTACGAGCAGTACTTC.

The V gene is TRBV7-3, the J gene TRBJ1-1; D may be TRBD1 (5 bases). Germline V gene lookup returns CDR1 SGHTA and CDR2 FQGTGA. The V gene lost 4 bases and the J gene lost 3 bases, with 21 bases spanning the gap. This CDR3 is 17 amino acids long. CDR3 amino acids: CASSWPGRAQGYTEAFF. In DNA form, the CDR3 reads TGTGCCAGCAGCTGGCCCGGCAGGGCACAAGGGTACACTGAAGCTTTCTTT.

The rearrangement links TRBV10-3 to TRBJ1-4, with D possibly TRBD1 on 5 matching bases. Germline CDR1 ENHRY, CDR2 SYGVKD. With 5 bases removed from V and 4 bases from J, the gap between germline ends came to 20 bases. The CDR3 loop spans 17 amino acids. CDR3 DNA sequence: TGTGCCATCAGTTCTACAGGCGACCTTGGGGTTAATGAAAAACTGTTTTTT. This sequence encodes CAISSTGDLGVNEKLFF.

V is TRBV6-5 and J is TRBJ2-2; D is unclear. The V gene's germline CDR1 is MNHEY and CDR2 SVGAGI. The CDR3 length is 14 residues. Trimming took off 6 bases at V and 6 bases at J, with 14 bases between the two ends. The CDR3: CASSLGYPPGELFF. CDR3 nucleotide sequence: TGTGCCAGCAGCCTCGGCTACCCCCCCGGGGAGCTGTTTTTT.

The rearrangement joins TRBV27 to TRBJ1-1; D may be TRBD1 (6 bases). Germline CDR1 reads MNHEY; CDR2 reads SMNVEV (reference sequence). V was pared by 5 bases and J by 4 bases, with 14 bases between. This CDR3 has 14 residues. CDR3 sequence reads: CASSDRKRGTEAFF. Here the CDR3 DNA reads TGTGCCAGCAGTGACAGGAAAAGAGGCACTGAAGCTTTCTTT.

The rearrangement uses TRBV4-3 and TRBJ2-3; possible D gene TRBD1, 5 bases. The ends were cut back, 0 bases at V and 4 bases at J, with 8 bases in the middle. The CDR3 is 14 amino acids. CDR1 and CDR2 from the germline V gene are LGHNA and YSLEER. The CDR3 nucleotides read TGCGCCAGCAGCCAAGATGGCAGGGCAGATACGCAGTATTTT. Translated, it gives CASSQDGRADTQYF.

V gene TRBV9 combines with J gene TRBJ1-2; D ambiguous. V was trimmed by 0 bases and J by 8 bases, leaving 20 bases between them. Germline CDR1 and CDR2: SGDLS and YYNGEE. The CDR3 contains 16 residues. The CDR3 protein is CASSVDPEIVLWGYTF. The CDR3 bases are TGTGCCAGCAGCGTAGACCCGGAAATCGTCCTATGGGGCTACACCTTC.

The V call is TRBV4-3, the J call TRBJ2-3; possibly TRBD1 for D (6 bases). The germline gives CDR1 LGHNA, CDR2 YSLEER. V shed 1 base and J shed 4 bases, with 9 bases lying between them. This CDR3 contains 14 residues. The DNA of the CDR3 is TGCGCCAGCAGCCAAGCAGCAGGGGCAGATACGCAGTATTTT. It yields the protein CASSQAAGADTQYF.

The rearrangement uses TRBV4-1 and TRBJ1-1, with D possibly being TRBD1 (5 bases). CDR1 is MGHRA, CDR2 YSYEKL, per germline. The V end was cut by 0 bases, the J end by 1 base, with 18 bases between. The CDR3 contains 18 residues. As DNA, the CDR3 is TGCGCCAGCAGCCAAGAGATCCAGGGTTCCATCACGAACACTGAAGCTTTCTTT. Amino acids: CASSQEIQGSITNTEAFF.

V is TRBV6-4 and J is TRBJ1-1; D uncertain. Germline CDR1 reads MRHNA; CDR2 reads SNTAGT. Trimming stripped 0 bases from V and 6 bases from J, with 5 bases between. The length of the CDR3 is 12 residues. The CDR3 reads CASSDSAAEAFF. CDR3 nucleotide sequence: TGTGCCAGCAGTGACTCGGCAGCTGAAGCTTTCTTT.

A note on this clone: This sample also contains other DNA sequences that code for the same CDR3. The rearrangement uses TRBV14 and TRBJ2-1; D ambiguous. The CDR3 runs to 13 residues. Germline V gene lookup returns CDR1 SGHDN and CDR2 FVKESK. V was shortened by 0 bases and J by 6 bases, with 6 bases between the two germline ends. The CDR3 region is CASSQDYGNEQFF. The CDR3 bases are TGTGCCAGCAGCCAAGATTATGGCAATGAGCAGTTCTTC.

The chain recombines TRBV7-9 with TRBJ2-7, with 8 bases matching TRBD1. The CDR3 length is 11 residues. J gave up 11 bases and V 5 bases, and 5 bases lay outside the gene matches. Germline V gives CDR1 SEHNR, CDR2 FQNEAQ (reference sequence). CDR3 DNA sequence: TGTGCCAGCAGCGCGGACAGGGCGAAGTACTTC. Its translation: CASSADRAKYF.

The chain employs TRBV7-9 and TRBJ2-5, with D perhaps matching TRBD1 (6 bases). Trimming removed 5 bases from V and 0 bases from J, with 22 bases in between. This CDR3 spans 18 amino acids. Germline CDR1 reads SEHNR; CDR2 reads FQNEAQ (reference sequence). The CDR3 nucleotides are TGTGCCAGCAGCCTAACGGTTGGTAATCAGGGGTACCAAGAGACCCAGTACTTC. This gives the protein CASSLTVGNQGYQETQYF. Full variable domain (outside the CDR3, taken from reference TRBV7-9 and TRBJ2-5): DTGVSQNPRHKITKRGQNVTFRCDPISEHNRLYWYRQTLGQGPEFLTYFQNEAQLEKSRLLSDRFSAERPKGSFSTLEIQRTEQGDSAMYLCASSLTVGNQGYQETQYFGPGTRLLVL.

The chain employs TRBV4-2 and TRBJ2-1, with D perhaps matching TRBD2 (5 bases). This CDR3 region has 14 residues. Trimming took 1 base from V and 6 from J, leaving 10 bases between them. Germline CDR1 reads LGHNA; CDR2 reads YNFKEQ. The CDR3: CASSQGLAVNEQFF. The DNA for the CDR3 is TGTGCCAGCAGCCAAGGGCTAGCCGTCAATGAGCAGTTCTTC.

V and J are TRBV12-5 and TRBJ1-1; D gene uncertain. Germline CDR1 is LGHNT and CDR2 is FRNRAP. With 3 bases removed from V and 4 bases from J, the gap between germline ends came to 6 bases. The CDR3 totals 12 residues. DNA for the CDR3: TGTGCTAGTGGTTTCCCCCTCACTGAAGCTTTCTTT. Its translation: CASGFPLTEAFF.

The J gene is TRBJ2-5, the V gene TRBV10-1; D may be TRBD2 (5 bases). V dropped 4 bases and J dropped 5 bases, with 11 bases sitting between them. The germline gives CDR1 WNHNN, CDR2 SYGVQD (reference sequence). This CDR3 has 13 amino acids. In DNA form, the CDR3 reads TGCGCCAGCAGTGTAGAGGGTCTCGAGACCCAGTACTTC. Its translation is CASSVEGLETQYF.

The rearrangement joins TRBV10-3 to TRBJ1-6; a weak D match, TRBD1 (6 bases). The V gene lost 0 bases and the J gene lost 8 bases, with 14 bases spanning the gap. In germline, CDR1 is ENHRY, CDR2 SYGVKD. The CDR3 loop spans 16 amino acids. The CDR3 sequence: CAISESTGGSHSPLHF. In nucleotides, the CDR3 is TGTGCCATCAGTGAGTCGACCGGGGGCAGCCATTCACCCCTCCACTTT.

J is TRBJ1-2 and V is TRBV9, with D possibly being TRBD1 (5 bases). The length of the CDR3 is 15 residues. V dropped 4 bases and J dropped 1 base, with 14 bases sitting between them. From germline, CDR1 is SGDLS and CDR2 YYNGEE. DNA for the CDR3: TGTGCCAGCAGCACGACAGAAGGTGTTAACTATGGCTACACCTTC. Amino acid sequence: CASSTTEGVNYGYTF. Looking up the rest from reference TRBV9 and TRBJ1-2 gives the full variable domain: DSGVTQTPKHLITATGQRVTLRCSPRSGDLSVYWYQQSLDQGLQFLIQYYNGEERAKGNILERFSAQQFPDLHSELNLSSLELGDSALYFCASSTTEGVNYGYTFGSGTRLTVV.

V and J are TRBV11-2 and TRBJ2-5; the D gene is possibly TRBD1 (5 bases). The V gene's germline CDR1 is SGHAT and CDR2 FQNNGV. Deletions cut 1 base from V and 5 bases from J, with 11 bases between. The CDR3 consists of 14 residues. The CDR3 region is CASSLGWGLETQYF. The CDR3 bases are TGTGCCAGCAGCTTAGGGTGGGGCTTGGAGACCCAGTACTTC. Full variable domain (rest looked up from reference TRBV11-2 and TRBJ2-5): EAGVAQSPRYKIIEKRQSVAFWCNPISGHATLYWYQQILGQGPKLLIQFQNNGVVDDSQLPKDRFSAERLKGVDSTLKIQPAKLEDSAVYLCASSLGWGLETQYFGPGTRLLVL.

The J gene is TRBJ1-3, the V gene TRBV30; 8 nucleotides agree with TRBD1. This CDR3 contains 16 residues. J gave up 0 bases and V 0 bases, and 4 bases lay outside the gene matches. The germline V gene encodes CDR1 GTSNPN and CDR2 SVGIG (reference sequence). CDR3 protein: CAWSVVGQGSGNTIYF. In nucleotides, the CDR3 is TGTGCCTGGAGTGTTGTCGGACAGGGCTCTGGAAACACCATATATTTT. Full variable domain (missing parts from reference TRBV30 and TRBJ1-3): SQTIHQWPATLVQPVGSPLSLECTVEGTSNPNLYWYRQAAGRGLQLLFYSVGIGQISSEVPQNLSASRPQDRQFILSSKKLLLSDSGFYLCAWSVVGQGSGNTIYFGEGSWLTVV.

The chain has TRBV9 and TRBJ2-7; 9 nucleotides match TRBD1. Germline loops: CDR1 SGDLS, CDR2 YYNGEE. Trimming cost V 4 bases and J 5 bases; bases outside gene matches: 19. The CDR3 length is 18 residues. CDR3 DNA: TGTGCCAGCAGCCTCAATTCAAATCCGGGACAGGGAAACAACGAGCAGTACTTC. As protein: CASSLNSNPGQGNNEQYF. Using reference TRBV9 and TRBJ2-7 for the parts outside the CDR3, the full variable domain is DSGVTQTPKHLITATGQRVTLRCSPRSGDLSVYWYQQSLDQGLQFLIQYYNGEERAKGNILERFSAQQFPDLHSELNLSSLELGDSALYFCASSLNSNPGQGNNEQYFGPGTRLTVT.

The chain employs TRBV10-2 and TRBJ2-1, with 10 bases identical to TRBD1. Trimming at V came to 0 bases and at J to 7 bases, leaving 3 bases not matched to a gene. The CDR3 length is 15 residues. The germline CDR1 and CDR2 sequences are WSHSY and SAAADI. The CDR3 spells CASSESGQGYNEQFF. CDR3 coding DNA: TGCGCCAGCAGTGAGTCGGGACAGGGGTATAATGAGCAGTTCTTC.

The table lists this clone with a few counts. The same CDR3 can be traced to other DNA sequences in this sample. The CDR3 loop is CASSFGQGDTEAFF. The CDR3 DNA reads as TGTGCCAGCAGCTTTGGACAGGGGGACACTGAAGCTTTCTTT. This chain uses TRBV7-9 with TRBJ1-1; TRBD1 aligns across 10 bases. The junction had 1 base not matched to a gene; V was cut back by 3 bases and J by 3 bases. In germline, CDR1 is SEHNR, CDR2 FQNEAQ (reference sequence). The CDR3 covers 14 residues.